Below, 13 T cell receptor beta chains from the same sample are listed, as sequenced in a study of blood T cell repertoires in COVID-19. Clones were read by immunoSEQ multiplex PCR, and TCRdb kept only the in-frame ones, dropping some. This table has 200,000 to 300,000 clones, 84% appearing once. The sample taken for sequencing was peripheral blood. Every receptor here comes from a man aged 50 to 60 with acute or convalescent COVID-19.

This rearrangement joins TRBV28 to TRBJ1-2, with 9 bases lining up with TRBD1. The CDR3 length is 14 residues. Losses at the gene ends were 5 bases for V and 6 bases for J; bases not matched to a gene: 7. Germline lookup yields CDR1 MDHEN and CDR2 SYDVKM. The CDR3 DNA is TGTGCCAGCAGTCCAACTCGGGACAGGGATGGCTACACCTTC. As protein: CASSPTRDRDGYTF.

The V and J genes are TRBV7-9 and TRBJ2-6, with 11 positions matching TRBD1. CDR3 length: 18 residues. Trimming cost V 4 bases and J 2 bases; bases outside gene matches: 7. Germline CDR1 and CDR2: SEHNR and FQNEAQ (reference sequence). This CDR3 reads CASSYFGQGAAGANVLTF. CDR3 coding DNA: TGTGCCAGCAGCTATTTTGGACAGGGGGCGGCTGGGGCCAACGTCCTGACTTTC. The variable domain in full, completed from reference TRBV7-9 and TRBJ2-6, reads DTGVSQNPRHKITKRGQNVTFRCDPISEHNRLYWYRQTLGQGPEFLTYFQNEAQLEKSRLLSDRFSAERPKGSFSTLEIQRTEQGDSAMYLCASSYFGQGAAGANVLTFGAGSRLTVL.

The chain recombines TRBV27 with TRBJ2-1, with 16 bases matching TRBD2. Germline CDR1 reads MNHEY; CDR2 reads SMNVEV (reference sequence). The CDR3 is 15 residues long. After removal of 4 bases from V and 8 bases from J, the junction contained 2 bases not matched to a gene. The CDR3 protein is CASSYGTSGGDEQFF. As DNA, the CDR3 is TGTGCCAGCAGTTACGGGACTAGCGGGGGGGATGAGCAGTTCTTC.

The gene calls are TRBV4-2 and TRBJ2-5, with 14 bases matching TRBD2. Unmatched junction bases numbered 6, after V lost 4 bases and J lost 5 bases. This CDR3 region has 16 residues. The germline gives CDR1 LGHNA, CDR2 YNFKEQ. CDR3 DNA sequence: TGTGCCAGCAGCCGACTAGCGGGGGGGCAGCAGGAGACCCAGTACTTC. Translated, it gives CASSRLAGGQQETQYF.

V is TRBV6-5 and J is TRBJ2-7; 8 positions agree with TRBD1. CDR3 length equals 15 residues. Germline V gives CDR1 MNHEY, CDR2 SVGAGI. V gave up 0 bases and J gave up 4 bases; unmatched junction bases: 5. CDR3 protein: CASSYSRDRSYEQYF. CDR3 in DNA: TGTGCCAGCAGTTACTCGAGGGACAGGAGTTACGAGCAGTACTTC.

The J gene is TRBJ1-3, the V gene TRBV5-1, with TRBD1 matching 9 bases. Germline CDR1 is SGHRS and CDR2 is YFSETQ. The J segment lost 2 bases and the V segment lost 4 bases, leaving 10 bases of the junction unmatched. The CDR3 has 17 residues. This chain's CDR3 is CASSPNPGTGTGNTIYF. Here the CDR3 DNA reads TGCGCCAGCAGCCCTAACCCTGGGACAGGGACTGGAAACACCATATATTTT.

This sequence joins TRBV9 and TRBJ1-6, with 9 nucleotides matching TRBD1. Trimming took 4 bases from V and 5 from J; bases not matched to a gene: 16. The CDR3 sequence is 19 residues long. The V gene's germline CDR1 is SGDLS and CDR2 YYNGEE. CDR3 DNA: TGTGCCAGCAGCCTAGGGACAGGGAATCAGTTGGCCAATAATTCACCCCTCCACTTT. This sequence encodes CASSLGTGNQLANNSPLHF.

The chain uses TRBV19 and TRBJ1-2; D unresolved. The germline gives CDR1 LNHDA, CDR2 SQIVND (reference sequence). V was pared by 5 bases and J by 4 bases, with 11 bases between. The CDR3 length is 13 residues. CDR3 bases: TGTGCCAGTAGTCTGGGGAGGAGCTATGGCTACACCTTC. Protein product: CASSLGRSYGYTF.

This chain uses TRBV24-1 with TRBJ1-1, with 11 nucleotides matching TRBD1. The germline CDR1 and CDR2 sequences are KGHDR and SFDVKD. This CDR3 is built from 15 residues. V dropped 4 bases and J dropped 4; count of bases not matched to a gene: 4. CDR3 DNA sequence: TGTGCCACCAGTGACCGTGGGACAGGGGGCACTGAAGCTTTCTTT. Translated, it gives CATSDRGTGGTEAFF.

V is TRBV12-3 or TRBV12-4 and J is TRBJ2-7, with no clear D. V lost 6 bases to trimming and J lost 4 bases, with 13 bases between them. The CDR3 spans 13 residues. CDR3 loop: CASSVSDLYEQYF. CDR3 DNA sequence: TGTGCCAGCAGCGTTTCCGACTTGTACGAGCAGTACTTC.

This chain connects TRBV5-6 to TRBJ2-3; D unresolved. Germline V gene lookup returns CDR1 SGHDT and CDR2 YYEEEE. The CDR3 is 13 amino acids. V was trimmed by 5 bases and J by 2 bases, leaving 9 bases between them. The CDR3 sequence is CASRGPVTDTQYF. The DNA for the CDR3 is TGTGCCAGCAGGGGCCCCGTCACAGATACGCAGTATTTT.

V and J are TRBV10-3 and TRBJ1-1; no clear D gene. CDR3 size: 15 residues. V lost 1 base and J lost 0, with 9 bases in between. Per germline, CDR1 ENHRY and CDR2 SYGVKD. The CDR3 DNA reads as TGTGCCATCAGTGAGTATAAGGAGATGAACACTGAAGCTTTCTTT. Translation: CAISEYKEMNTEAFF.

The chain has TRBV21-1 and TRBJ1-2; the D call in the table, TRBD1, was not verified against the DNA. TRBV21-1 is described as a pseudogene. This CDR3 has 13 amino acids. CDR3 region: CASITGGNYGYTF. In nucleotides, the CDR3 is TGTGCCAGCATTACAGGGGGCAACTATGGCTACACCTTC.